This T cell receptor beta chain was identified during a study of PD-1 blockade in classical Hodgkin lymphoma. Only one count was recorded for this clone. The protocol was immunoSEQ multiplex PCR, while the TCRdb copy is restricted to in-frame clones and leaves out a portion. The sample shows roughly 70,000 clones, about 93% of them seen only once. Specified time point: newly diagnosed, previously untreated cHL patient sample. Germline V gene lookup returns CDR1 LNHDA and CDR2 SQIVND (reference sequence). The CDR3 consists of 13 residues. J was trimmed by 7 bases and V by 3 bases; bases with no gene match: 3.

Sequencing was performed on peripheral blood mononuclear cells (PBMCs). The chain combines TRBV19 with TRBJ1-2, with TRBD1 matching over 9 bases. The clonotype originates from a human donor with classical Hodgkin lymphoma. CDR3 DNA: TGTGCCAGTAGTATTCTACAGGGGGCTGGCTACACCTTC. This encodes CASSILQGAGYTF.